This T cell receptor beta chain comes out of a study of regulatory T cells in long-lasting Graves disease. Construction of TCR beta libraries relied on iRepertoire HTBI primers and on Arm-PCR targeting CDR3 regions. TCRdb analysed the multiplex PCR reads with MiXCR anew, one entry per CDR3 protein. The sample lists around 460,000 distinct CDR3 sequences; roughly 21% were seen once. Study-wide results and limits: Favored usage of TRBV28, TRBJ1-2 and TRBJ2-5 was recorded in persistent disease.

In this sample, this clonotype turned up a few times. Its target is not known. Trimming pared 10 bases from V and 6 bases from J, leaving 19 bases between. CDR3 size: 15 residues. Germline CDR1 reads MNHEY; CDR2 reads SMNVEV (reference sequence). Time point defined: persistent/refractory GD, antithyroid drugs over 5 years with positive TRAb. Scientists built the TCR library using RNA that was extracted from PBMCs. Criteria from the American Thyroid Association guidelines were applied to diagnose Graves' disease. The specimen comprised peripheral blood mononuclear cells (PBMCs), sampled when the disease was refractory, from a patient treated with antithyroid drugs. This clonotype was sampled from a female donor with Graves disease. V gene TRBV27 combines with J gene TRBJ1-6; weak D call: TRBD1 (6 bases). The CDR3 sequence: CATPREQGLNSPLHF. The CDR3 nucleotides read TGTGCCACCCCTCGAGAACAGGGCCTTAATTCACCCCTCCACTTT.